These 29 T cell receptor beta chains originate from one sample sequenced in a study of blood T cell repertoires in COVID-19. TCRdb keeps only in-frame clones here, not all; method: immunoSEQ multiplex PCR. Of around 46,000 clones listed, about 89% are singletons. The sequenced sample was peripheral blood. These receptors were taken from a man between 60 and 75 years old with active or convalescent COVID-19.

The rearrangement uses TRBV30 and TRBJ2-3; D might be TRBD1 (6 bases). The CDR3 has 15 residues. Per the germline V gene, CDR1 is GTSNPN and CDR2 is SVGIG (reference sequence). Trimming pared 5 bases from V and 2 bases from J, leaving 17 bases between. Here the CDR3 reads CAWAPGQRDTDTQYF. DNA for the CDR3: TGTGCCTGGGCTCCCGGACAGAGAGACACAGATACGCAGTATTTT.

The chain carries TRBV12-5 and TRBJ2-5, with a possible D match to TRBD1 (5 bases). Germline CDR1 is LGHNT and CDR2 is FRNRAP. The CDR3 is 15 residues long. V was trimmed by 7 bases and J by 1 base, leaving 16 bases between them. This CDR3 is CASATTRQRQETQYF. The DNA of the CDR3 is TGTGCTAGTGCGACGACGCGACAGCGCCAAGAGACCCAGTACTTC. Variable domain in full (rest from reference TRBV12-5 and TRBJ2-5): DARVTQTPRHKVTEMGQEVTMRCQPILGHNTVFWYRQTMMQGLELLAYFRNRAPLDDSGMPKDRFSAEMPDATLATLKIQPSEPRDSAVYFCASATTRQRQETQYFGPGTRLLVL.

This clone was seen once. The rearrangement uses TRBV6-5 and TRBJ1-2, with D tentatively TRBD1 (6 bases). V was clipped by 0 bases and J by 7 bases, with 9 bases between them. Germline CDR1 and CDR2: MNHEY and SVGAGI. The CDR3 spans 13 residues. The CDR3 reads CASSYSYRAGYTF. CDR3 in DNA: TGTGCCAGCAGTTACTCTTACAGGGCTGGCTACACCTTC.

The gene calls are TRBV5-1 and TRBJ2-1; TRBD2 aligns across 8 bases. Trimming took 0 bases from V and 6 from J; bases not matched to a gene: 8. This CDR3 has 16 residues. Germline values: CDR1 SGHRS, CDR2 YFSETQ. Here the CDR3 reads CASSLARGLVGNEQFF. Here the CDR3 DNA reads TGCGCCAGCAGCTTGGCGCGGGGACTAGTTGGCAATGAGCAGTTCTTC.

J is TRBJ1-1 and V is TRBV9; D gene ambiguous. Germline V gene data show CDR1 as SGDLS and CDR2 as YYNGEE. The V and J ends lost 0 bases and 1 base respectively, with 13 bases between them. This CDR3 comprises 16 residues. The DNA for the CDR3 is TGTGCCAGCAGCGTAGTATCGTCAGGTGGGAACACTGAAGCTTTCTTT. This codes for CASSVVSSGGNTEAFF.

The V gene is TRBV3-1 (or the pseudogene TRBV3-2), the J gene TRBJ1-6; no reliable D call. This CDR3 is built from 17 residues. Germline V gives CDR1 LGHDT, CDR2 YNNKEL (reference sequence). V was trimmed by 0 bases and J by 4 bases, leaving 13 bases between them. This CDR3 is CASSQEMSSGYNSPLHF. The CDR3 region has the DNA TGTGCCAGCAGCCAAGAGATGTCGTCGGGTTATAATTCACCCCTCCACTTT.

The CDR3 protein is CASSLGILEKLFF. In DNA form, the CDR3 reads TGTGCCAGCAGCTTGGGTATATTGGAAAAACTGTTTTTT. The rearrangement joins TRBV5-5 to TRBJ1-4; no clear D. Germline lookup yields CDR1 SGHKS and CDR2 YYEKEE (reference sequence). The CDR3 loop spans 13 amino acids. V lost 0 bases to trimming and J lost 8 bases, with 8 bases between them.

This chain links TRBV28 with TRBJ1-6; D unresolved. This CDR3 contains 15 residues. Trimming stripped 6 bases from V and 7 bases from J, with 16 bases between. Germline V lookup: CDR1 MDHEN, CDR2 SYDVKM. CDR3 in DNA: TGTGCCAGCAGCCGTCCGGGTAGCCCAAATTCACCCCTCCACTTT. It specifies CASSRPGSPNSPLHF.

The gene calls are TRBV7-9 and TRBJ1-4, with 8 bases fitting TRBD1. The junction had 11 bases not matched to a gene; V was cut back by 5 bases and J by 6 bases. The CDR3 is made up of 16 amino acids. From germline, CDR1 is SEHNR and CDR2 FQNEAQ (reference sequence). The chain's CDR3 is CASSPSGQGIYEKLFF. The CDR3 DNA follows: TGTGCCAGCAGCCCCAGTGGACAGGGTATCTATGAAAAACTGTTTTTT.

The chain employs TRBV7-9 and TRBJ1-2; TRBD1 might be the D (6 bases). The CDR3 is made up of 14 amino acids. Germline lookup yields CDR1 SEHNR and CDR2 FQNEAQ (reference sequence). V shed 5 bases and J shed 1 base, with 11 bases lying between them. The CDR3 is CASSQIGGNYGYTF. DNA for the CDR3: TGTGCCAGCAGCCAAATAGGGGGTAACTATGGCTACACCTTC.

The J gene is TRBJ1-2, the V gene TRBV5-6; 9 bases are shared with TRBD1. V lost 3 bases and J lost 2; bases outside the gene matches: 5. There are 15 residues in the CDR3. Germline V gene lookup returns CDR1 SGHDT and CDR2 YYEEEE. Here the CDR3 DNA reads TGTGCCAGCAGCTCCGGGACAGGGCGGAACTATGGCTACACCTTC. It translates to CASSSGTGRNYGYTF.

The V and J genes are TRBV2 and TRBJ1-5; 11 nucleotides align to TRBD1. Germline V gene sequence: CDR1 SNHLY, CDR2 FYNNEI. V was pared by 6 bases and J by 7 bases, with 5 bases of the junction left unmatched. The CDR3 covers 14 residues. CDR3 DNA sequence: TGTGCCAGCAGCGATCGGACAGGGGGCCAGCCCCAGCATTTT. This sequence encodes CASSDRTGGQPQHF.

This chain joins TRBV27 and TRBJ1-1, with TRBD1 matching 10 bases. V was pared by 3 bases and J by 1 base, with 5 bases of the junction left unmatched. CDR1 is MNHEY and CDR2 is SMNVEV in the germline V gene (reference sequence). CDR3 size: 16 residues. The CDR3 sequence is CASSFRQGAGNTEAFF. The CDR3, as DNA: TGTGCCAGCAGTTTCAGACAGGGGGCCGGGAACACTGAAGCTTTCTTT.

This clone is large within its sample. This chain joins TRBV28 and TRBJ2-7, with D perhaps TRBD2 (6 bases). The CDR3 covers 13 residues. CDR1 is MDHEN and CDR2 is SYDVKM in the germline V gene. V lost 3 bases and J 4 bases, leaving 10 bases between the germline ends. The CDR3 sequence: CASSLRGTYEQYF. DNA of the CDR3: TGTGCCAGCAGTTTGAGAGGGACTTACGAGCAGTACTTC.

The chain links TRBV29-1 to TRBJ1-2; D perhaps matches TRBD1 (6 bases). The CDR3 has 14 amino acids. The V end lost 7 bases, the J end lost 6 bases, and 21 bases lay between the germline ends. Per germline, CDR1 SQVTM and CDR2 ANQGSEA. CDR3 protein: CSGRDTGTGDGYTF. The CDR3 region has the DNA TGCAGCGGACGGGACACCGGGACGGGCGATGGCTACACCTTC.

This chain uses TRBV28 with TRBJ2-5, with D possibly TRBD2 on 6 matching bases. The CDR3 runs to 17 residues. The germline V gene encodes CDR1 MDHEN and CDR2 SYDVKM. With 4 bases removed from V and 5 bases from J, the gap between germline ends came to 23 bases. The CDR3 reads CASSYPPGLARGETQYF. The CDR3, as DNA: TGTGCCAGCAGTTACCCTCCGGGACTGGCTCGGGGGGAGACCCAGTACTTC.

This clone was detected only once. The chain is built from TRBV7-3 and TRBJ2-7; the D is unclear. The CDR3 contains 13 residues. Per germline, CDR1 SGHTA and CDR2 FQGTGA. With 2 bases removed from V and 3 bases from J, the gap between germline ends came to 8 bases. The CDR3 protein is CASSLEVGYEQYF. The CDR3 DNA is TGTGCCAGCAGCTTAGAGGTGGGCTACGAGCAGTACTTC.

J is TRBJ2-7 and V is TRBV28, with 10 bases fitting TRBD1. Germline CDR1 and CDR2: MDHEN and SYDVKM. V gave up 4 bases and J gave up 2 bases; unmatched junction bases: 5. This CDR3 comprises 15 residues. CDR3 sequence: CASSSADRGPYEQYF. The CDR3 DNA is TGTGCCAGCAGTTCCGCCGACAGGGGGCCCTACGAGCAGTACTTC. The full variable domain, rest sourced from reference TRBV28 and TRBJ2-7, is DVKVTQSSRYLVKRTGEKVFLECVQDMDHENMFWYRQDPGLGLRLIYFSYDVKMKEKGDIPEGYSVSREKKERFSLILESASTNQTSMYLCASSSADRGPYEQYFGPGTRLTVT.

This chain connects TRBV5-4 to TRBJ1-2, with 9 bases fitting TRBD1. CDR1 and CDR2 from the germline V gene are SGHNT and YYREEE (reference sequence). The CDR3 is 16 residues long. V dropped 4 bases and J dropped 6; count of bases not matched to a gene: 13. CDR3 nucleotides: TGTGCCAGCAGCCCGGGAGACCTGCGGACAGGGGATGGCTACACCTTC. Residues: CASSPGDLRTGDGYTF.

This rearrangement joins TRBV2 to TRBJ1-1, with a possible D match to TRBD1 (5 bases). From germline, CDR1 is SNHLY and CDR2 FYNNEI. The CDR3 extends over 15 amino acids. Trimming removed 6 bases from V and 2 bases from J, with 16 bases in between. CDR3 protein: CASSSSAGDNTEAFF. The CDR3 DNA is TGTGCCAGCAGCAGCAGTGCGGGGGATAACACTGAAGCTTTCTTT.

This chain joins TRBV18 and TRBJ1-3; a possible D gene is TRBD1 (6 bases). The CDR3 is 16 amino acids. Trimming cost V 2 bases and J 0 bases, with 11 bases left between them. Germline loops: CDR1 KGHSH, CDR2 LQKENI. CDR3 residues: CASSPSQGSSGNTIYF. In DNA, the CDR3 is TGTGCCAGCTCACCAAGCCAGGGGAGCTCTGGAAACACCATATATTTT.

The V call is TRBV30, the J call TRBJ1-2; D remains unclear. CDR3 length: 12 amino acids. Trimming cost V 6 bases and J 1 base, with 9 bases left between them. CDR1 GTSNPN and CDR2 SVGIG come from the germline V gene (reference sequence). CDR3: CACPGLNYGYTF. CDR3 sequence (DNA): TGTGCCTGTCCCGGTCTTAACTATGGCTACACCTTC.

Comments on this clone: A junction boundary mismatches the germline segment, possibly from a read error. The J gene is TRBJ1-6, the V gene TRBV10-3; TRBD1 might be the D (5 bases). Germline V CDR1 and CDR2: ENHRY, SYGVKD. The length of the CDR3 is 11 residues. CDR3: CAISAQGAWTF. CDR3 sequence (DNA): TGTGCCATCAGTGCCCAAGGGGCCTGGACCTTT.

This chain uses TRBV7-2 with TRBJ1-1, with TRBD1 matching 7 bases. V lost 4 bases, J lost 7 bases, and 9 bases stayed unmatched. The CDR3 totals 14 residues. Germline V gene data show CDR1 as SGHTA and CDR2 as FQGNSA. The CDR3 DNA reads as TGTGCCAGCAGCTCCTACAGGGGCCTATTTGAAGCTTTCTTT. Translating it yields CASSSYRGLFEAFF.

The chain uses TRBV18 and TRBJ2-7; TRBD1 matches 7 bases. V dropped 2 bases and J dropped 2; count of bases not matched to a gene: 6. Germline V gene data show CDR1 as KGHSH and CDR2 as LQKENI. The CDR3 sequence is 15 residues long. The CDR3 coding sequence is TGTGCCAGCTCACCAAGGACAGGACTTACCTACGAGCAGTACTTC. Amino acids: CASSPRTGLTYEQYF.

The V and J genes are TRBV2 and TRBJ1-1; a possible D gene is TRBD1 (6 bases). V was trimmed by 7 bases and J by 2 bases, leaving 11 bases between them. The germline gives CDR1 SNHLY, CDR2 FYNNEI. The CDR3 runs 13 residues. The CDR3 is CASNKDRNTEAFF. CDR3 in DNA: TGTGCCAGCAACAAGGACAGAAACACTGAAGCTTTCTTT. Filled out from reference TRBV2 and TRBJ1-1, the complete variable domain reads EPEVTQTPSHQVTQMGQEVILRCVPISNHLYFYWYRQILGQKVEFLVSFYNNEISEKSEIFDDQFSVERPDGSNFTLKIRSTKLEDSAMYFCASNKDRNTEAFFGQGTRLTVV.

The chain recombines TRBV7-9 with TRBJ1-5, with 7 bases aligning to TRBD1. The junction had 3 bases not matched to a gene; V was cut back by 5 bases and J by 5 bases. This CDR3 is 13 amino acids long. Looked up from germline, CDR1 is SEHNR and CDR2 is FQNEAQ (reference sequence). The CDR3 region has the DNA TGTGCCAGCAGCCGAACAGGGGATCAGCCCCAGCATTTT. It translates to CASSRTGDQPQHF.

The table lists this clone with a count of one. The chain's CDR3 is CASSFAGQPQHF. CDR3 coding DNA: TGTGCCAGCAGCTTCGCAGGGCAGCCCCAGCATTTT. The chain has TRBV7-2 and TRBJ1-5; D may be TRBD1 (5 bases). The V gene lost 3 bases and the J gene lost 7 bases, with 7 bases spanning the gap. The CDR3 is 12 residues long. CDR1 and CDR2 from the germline V gene are SGHTA and FQGNSA.

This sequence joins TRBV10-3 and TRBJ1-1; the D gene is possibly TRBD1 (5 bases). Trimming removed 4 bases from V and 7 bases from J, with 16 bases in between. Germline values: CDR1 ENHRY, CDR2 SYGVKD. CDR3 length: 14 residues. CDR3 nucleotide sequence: TGTGCCATCAGTGCACAGACAGCGCCGAGTGAAGCTTTCTTT. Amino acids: CAISAQTAPSEAFF.